Sequencing of this TCR beta chain was carried out in a study of T-cell memory formation after mild COVID-19. Study results and caveats: Clones contracting across day 15 to 85 had a balanced CD4/CD8 profile; later expanding clones leaned CD4+.

Germline trimming cut 1 base from V and 6 bases from J; bases unmatched to any gene: 3. This CDR3 region has 16 residues. Germline V lookup: CDR1 SGHVS, CDR2 FQNEAQ. To note about this clonotype: Its matching antigen is unknown.

TCRdb reprocessed the 5' RACE reads with MiXCR, giving one entry per CDR3 protein. This table has around 530,000 distinct CDR3 sequences, less than 25% appearing once. The chain combines TRBV7-8 with TRBJ2-1; 13 bases align to TRBD2. The receptor's source is an adult woman who had mild COVID-19 (a few samples of this study predate the infection). Cell type and time point are not known. What was sequenced was PBMCs or a T cell subset sorted from them (not recorded which). The CDR3 here is CASSLVTSGRINEQFF. DNA for the CDR3: TGTGCCAGCAGCTTAGTGACTAGCGGGAGGATCAATGAGCAGTTCTTC.